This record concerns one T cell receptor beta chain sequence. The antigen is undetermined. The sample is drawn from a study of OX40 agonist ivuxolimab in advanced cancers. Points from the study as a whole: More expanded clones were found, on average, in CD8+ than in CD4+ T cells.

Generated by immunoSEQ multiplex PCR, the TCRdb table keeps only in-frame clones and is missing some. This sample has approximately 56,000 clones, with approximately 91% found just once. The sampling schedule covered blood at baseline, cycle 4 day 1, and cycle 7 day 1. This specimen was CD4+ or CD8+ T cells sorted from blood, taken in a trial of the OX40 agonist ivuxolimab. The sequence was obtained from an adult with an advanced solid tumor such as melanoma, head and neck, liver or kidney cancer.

This CDR3 is CASSLERSWAQFF. CDR3 bases: TGCGCCAGCAGCTTGGAGCGGAGTTGGGCGCAGTTCTTC. This chain connects TRBV5-1 to TRBJ2-1; possibly TRBD2 for D (5 bases). In germline, CDR1 is SGHRS, CDR2 YFSETQ. Trimming pared 0 bases from V and 12 bases from J, leaving 13 bases between. The CDR3 loop spans 13 amino acids.